This entry features one T cell receptor (beta chain) sequence. Its antigen is not known. This specimen comes from a study of blood T cells in healthy people across ages. Sample donors were healthy Caucasian individuals that came from Russia, aged roughly 6 to 100. Isolation recovered at least 6.5 million PBMCs from every sample. General study results and limits: It was the long-lived donors that had more naive CD4+ cells and higher diversity than aged donors.

Primers used in a second PCR of roughly 7 to 12 cycles were a sample-barcoded 5' primer and a J-beta primer mix. Sequencing yielded, for each sample, at least 2.5 million paired-end reads carrying CDR3. TCRdb used MiXCR to reprocess the 5' RACE reads, holding one entry per CDR3 protein. The sample comprises over 1,200,000 distinct CDR3 sequences, 45% to 70% of which are singletons, and over 6.5% rests with the top ten. There are 16 residues in the CDR3. With V trimmed by 5 bases and J by 2 bases, 6 bases remained unmatched. Germline CDR1 is SGHTA and CDR2 is FQGNSA. This chain uses TRBV7-2 with TRBJ2-2; 9 bases match TRBD1. This clonotype originated in a man between 18 and 29 years old in good health. The sequencing sample was made of blood. The CDR3 here is CASSPGQGLNTGELFF. As DNA, the CDR3 is TGTGCCAGCAGCCCGGGACAGGGCCTAAACACCGGGGAGCTGTTTTTT.